This TCR beta chain was documented in a study of beta chain features in type 1 diabetes. Germline V gene lookup returns CDR1 MDHEN and CDR2 SYDVKM. The CDR3 has 14 amino acids. The V end lost 7 bases, the J end lost 0 bases, and 10 bases lay between the germline ends. Findings and caveats of the study: Type 1 diabetes patients had moderately but significantly shorter TCRB CDR3s in all four CD4+ subsets. The naive, central memory and Treg TCRB repertoires looked more alike in patients than they did in healthy donors.

Expressed TCRB transcripts were sequenced because the entire RNA isolate underwent reverse transcription. The protocol was immunoSEQ multiplex PCR, while the TCRdb copy is restricted to in-frame clones and leaves out a portion. The repertoire has 400,000 or so clones, 8.5% to 10% of them found once; the top ten carry approximately 0.6%. Blood was drawn once from each donor into heparinised tubes. The draws averaged around 110 mL. Remarks on this clone: The target antigen is unknown.

The clonotype originates from a man aged 25 to 40 with type 1 diabetes. The sequencing input was central memory CD4+ T cells from blood. The chain uses TRBV28 and TRBJ1-5; D is uncertain. CDR3 protein: CASNGETSNQPQHF. The CDR3 DNA sequence: TGTGCCAGCAACGGGGAGACTAGCAATCAGCCCCAGCATTTT.